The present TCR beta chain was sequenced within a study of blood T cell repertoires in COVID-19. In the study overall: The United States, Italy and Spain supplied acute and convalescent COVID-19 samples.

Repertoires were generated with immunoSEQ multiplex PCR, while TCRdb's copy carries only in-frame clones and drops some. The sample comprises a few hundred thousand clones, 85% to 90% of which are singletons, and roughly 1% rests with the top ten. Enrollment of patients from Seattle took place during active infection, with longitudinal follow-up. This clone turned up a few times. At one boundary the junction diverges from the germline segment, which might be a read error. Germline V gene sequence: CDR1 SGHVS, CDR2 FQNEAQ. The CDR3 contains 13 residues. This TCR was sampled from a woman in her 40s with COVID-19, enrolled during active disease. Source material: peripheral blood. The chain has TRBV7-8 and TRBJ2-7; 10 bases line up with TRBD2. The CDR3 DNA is TGTGCCAGCGGCTTAGCGGGGGGCTACGAGCAGTACTTC. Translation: CASGLAGGYEQYF.